This paragraph reports one T cell receptor (beta chain). Measured with immunoSEQ multiplex PCR; TCRdb has only the in-frame clones, and not every one. This repertoire shows about 90,000 clones, 77% found once; its top ten account for 9.8%. The data derive from a study of blood T cell repertoires in COVID-19. The V end was cut by 9 bases, the J end by 8 bases, with 22 bases between. The CDR3 is 14 amino acids. From germline, CDR1 is SGHTA and CDR2 FQGNSA. The rearrangement links TRBV7-2 to TRBJ1-2, with no clear D. This TCR came from a woman at least 80 years old with acute or convalescent COVID-19. Source material: peripheral blood. CDR3 region: CASSKAQSGRGYTF. The CDR3 nucleotides read TGTGCCAGTTCCAAGGCCCAGTCGGGAAGGGGCTACACCTTC.